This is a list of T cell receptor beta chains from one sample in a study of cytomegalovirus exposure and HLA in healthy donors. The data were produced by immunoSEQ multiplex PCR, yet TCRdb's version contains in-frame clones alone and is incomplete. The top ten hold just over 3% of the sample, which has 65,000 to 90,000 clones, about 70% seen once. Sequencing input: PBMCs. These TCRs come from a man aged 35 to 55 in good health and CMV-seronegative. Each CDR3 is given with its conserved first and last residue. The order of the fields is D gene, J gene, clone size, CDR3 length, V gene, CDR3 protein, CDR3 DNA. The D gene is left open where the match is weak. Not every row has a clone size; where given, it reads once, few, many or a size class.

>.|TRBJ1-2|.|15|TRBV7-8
CASSPYSGTYYGYTF
TGTGCCAGCAGCCCCTACTCCGGGACTTACTATGGCTACACCTTC
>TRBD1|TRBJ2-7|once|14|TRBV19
CASSTGQDGYEQYF
TGTGCCAGTAGTACGGGACAGGATGGCTACGAGCAGTACTTC
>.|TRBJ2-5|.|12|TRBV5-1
CASSRQQETQYF
TGCGCCAGCAGCCGACAGCAAGAGACCCAGTACTTC
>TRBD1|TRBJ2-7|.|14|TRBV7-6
CASSAGTHRGEQYF
TGTGCCAGCAGCGCCGGGACGCACAGGGGCGAGCAGTACTTC
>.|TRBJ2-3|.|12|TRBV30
CAWSVVGNTQYF
TGTGCCTGGAGTGTAGTGGGCAACACGCAGTATTTT
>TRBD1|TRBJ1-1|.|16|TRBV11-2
CASSSNRGGKNTEAFF
TGTGCCAGCAGCTCCAACAGGGGAGGAAAGAACACTGAAGCTTTCTTT
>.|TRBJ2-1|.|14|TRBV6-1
CASSEGLDYNEQFF
TGTGCCAGCAGTGAAGGACTGGACTACAATGAGCAGTTCTTC
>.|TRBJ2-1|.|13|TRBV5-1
CASRGSSYNEQFF
TGCGCCAGCAGAGGGAGCTCCTACAATGAGCAGTTCTTC
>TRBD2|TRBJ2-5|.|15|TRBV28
CASSASLAVQETQYF
TGTGCCAGCAGTGCCTCACTAGCGGTGCAAGAGACCCAGTACTTC
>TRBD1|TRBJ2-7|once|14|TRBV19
CASSTGQDHYEQYF
TGTGCCAGTAGTACAGGACAGGACCACTACGAGCAGTACTTC
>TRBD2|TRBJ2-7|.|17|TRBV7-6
CASSLAGVAGGAYEQYF
TGTGCCAGCAGCTTAGCGGGCGTAGCGGGGGGTGCCTACGAGCAGTACTTC
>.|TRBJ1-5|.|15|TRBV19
CASSQTGSSNQPQHF
TGTGCCAGTAGTCAGACAGGCTCTAGCAATCAGCCCCAGCATTTT
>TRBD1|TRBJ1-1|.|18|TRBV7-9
CASSLDPGQGATNTEAFF
TGTGCCAGCAGCTTAGATCCGGGACAGGGGGCGACGAACACTGAAGCTTTCTTT